The 27 T cell receptor beta chains below were found in one sample sequenced in a study of blood T cell repertoires in COVID-19. Profiling relied on immunoSEQ multiplex PCR, and the TCRdb table lists in-frame clones only, not all of them. The sample records around 99,000 clones, over 60% being singletons. The specimen was peripheral blood. The receptors shown here come from a man in his 70s with acute or convalescent COVID-19.

A single count supports this clone. The chain combines TRBV7-3 with TRBJ2-3, with 9 bases lining up with TRBD2. The germline gives CDR1 SGHTA, CDR2 FQGTGA. This CDR3 is 13 amino acids long. After removal of 6 bases from V and 5 bases from J, the junction contained 3 bases not matched to a gene. The CDR3 is CASRGTSQDTQYF. CDR3 bases: TGTGCCAGCAGAGGGACTAGCCAAGATACGCAGTATTTT.

The V and J genes are TRBV27 and TRBJ1-6; 9 bases line up with TRBD1. The CDR3 has 19 residues. Germline CDR1 is MNHEY and CDR2 is SMNVEV (reference sequence). V lost 3 bases to trimming and J lost 1 base; unmatched junction nucleotides: 10. CDR3 sequence reads: CASSFFGQGQNSYNSPLHF. CDR3 nucleotides: TGTGCCAGCAGTTTTTTTGGACAGGGGCAGAATTCCTATAATTCACCCCTCCACTTT.

The gene calls are TRBV19 and TRBJ2-7, with D perhaps TRBD1 (6 bases). Per germline, CDR1 LNHDA and CDR2 SQIVND (reference sequence). V lost 6 bases to trimming and J lost 5 bases, with 17 bases between them. CDR3 size: 14 residues. The DNA for the CDR3 is TGTGCCAGTAGATCCCCGGACAGTCACCACGAGCAGTACTTC. It encodes CASRSPDSHHEQYF.

This clone was detected only once. The chain employs TRBV6-5 and TRBJ1-2; D unresolved. Trimming removed 6 bases from V and 4 bases from J, with 18 bases in between. Germline V gene data show CDR1 as MNHEY and CDR2 as SVGAGI. The CDR3 covers 15 residues. CDR3 loop: CASRSARTAGYGYTF. For the CDR3, the DNA is TGTGCCAGCAGATCCGCCCGGACTGCCGGCTATGGCTACACCTTC.

The chain links TRBV27 to TRBJ1-1, with D possibly TRBD1 on 6 matching bases. Trimming removed 3 bases from V and 5 bases from J, with 16 bases in between. This CDR3 is built from 15 residues. Germline CDR1 MNHEY, CDR2 SMNVEV (reference sequence). In nucleotides, the CDR3 is TGTGCCAGCAGTTTTCAAAGGACAGTTGGAACTGAAGCTTTCTTT. This translates into CASSFQRTVGTEAFF.

This clone came up once. V and J are TRBV6-5 and TRBJ1-6; TRBD1 might be the D (5 bases). Germline V gene data show CDR1 as MNHEY and CDR2 as SVGAGI. The CDR3 is made up of 15 amino acids. V was pared by 0 bases and J by 9 bases, with 12 bases between. The CDR3 region has the DNA TGTGCCAGCAGTTACTCTGGCATGGGGGGTTCACCCCTCCACTTT. Translating it yields CASSYSGMGGSPLHF.

This chain links TRBV29-1 with TRBJ2-1, with D possibly TRBD2 on 5 matching bases. The ends were cut back, 8 bases at V and 4 bases at J, with 15 bases in the middle. The CDR3 runs 13 residues. Germline values: CDR1 SQVTM, CDR2 ANQGSEA. The CDR3 spells CSLSRGLYNEQFF. In DNA, the CDR3 is TGCAGCCTTAGTCGAGGGCTGTACAATGAGCAGTTCTTC.

The gene calls are TRBV9 and TRBJ2-5; 7 nucleotides match TRBD1. Trimming cost V 3 bases and J 1 base; bases outside gene matches: 9. CDR1 and CDR2 from the germline V gene are SGDLS and YYNGEE. This CDR3 spans 16 amino acids. CDR3 nucleotides: TGTGCCAGCAGCGGGGGACAGTCTTATTCCCAAGAGACCCAGTACTTC. This encodes CASSGGQSYSQETQYF.

The V and J genes are TRBV7-2 and TRBJ1-1; TRBD1 matches 10 bases. V was pared by 3 bases and J by 5 bases, with 3 bases of the junction left unmatched. Per germline, CDR1 SGHTA and CDR2 FQGNSA. The CDR3 length is 14 residues. The CDR3 loop is CASSFGQGETEAFF. The CDR3 coding sequence is TGTGCCAGCAGCTTCGGACAGGGGGAAACTGAAGCTTTCTTT.

This clone was seen more than once but under ten times. The J gene is TRBJ2-5, the V gene TRBV3-1 (or the pseudogene TRBV3-2); D unclear. Germline V gene data show CDR1 as LGHDT and CDR2 as YNNKEL (reference sequence). The CDR3 length is 16 residues. V dropped 0 bases and J dropped 2 bases, with 13 bases sitting between them. Written as DNA, the CDR3 is TGTGCCAGCAGCCAAGATGGAAGTAGAGGTCAAGAGACCCAGTACTTC. Its protein is CASSQDGSRGQETQYF.

V is TRBV10-2 and J is TRBJ1-1; 11 bases map to TRBD1. The junction had 5 bases not matched to a gene; V was cut back by 8 bases and J by 6 bases. CDR1 and CDR2 from the germline V gene are WSHSY and SAAADI. This CDR3 spans 13 amino acids. CDR3 amino acids: CASEGQGDSEAFF. The DNA of the CDR3 is TGCGCCAGCGAGGGACAGGGGGACTCTGAAGCTTTCTTT.

The chain links TRBV19 to TRBJ1-5, with TRBD1 matching 8 bases. With V trimmed by 4 bases and J by 5 bases, 7 bases remained unmatched. Per the germline V gene, CDR1 is LNHDA and CDR2 is SQIVND (reference sequence). The CDR3 sequence is 15 residues long. CDR3 amino acids: CASSTRTGMDQPQHF. The CDR3 region has the DNA TGTGCCAGTAGTACGCGGACAGGGATGGATCAGCCCCAGCATTTT.

The chain has TRBV19 and TRBJ1-4; 7 nucleotides match TRBD1. V shed 7 bases and J 4 bases; nucleotides not matched to a gene: 6. Germline lookup yields CDR1 LNHDA and CDR2 SQIVND (reference sequence). This CDR3 has 14 residues. The CDR3 spells CASNSQGVNEKLFF. The CDR3 nucleotides are TGTGCCAGTAATTCCCAGGGGGTTAATGAAAAACTGTTTTTT.

The genes are TRBV7-3 and TRBJ2-3; 11 nucleotides align to TRBD2. Germline CDR1 and CDR2: SGHTA and FQGTGA. The V segment lost 5 bases and the J segment 6 bases; nucleotides outside the gene matches: 7. The CDR3 is made up of 15 amino acids. The CDR3 sequence: CASSPKLAGADTQYF. In DNA, the CDR3 is TGTGCCAGCAGCCCAAAACTAGCGGGGGCCGATACGCAGTATTTT.

This clone has a single count. V is TRBV7-8 and J is TRBJ2-5; D gene ambiguous. Trimming left V 5 bases short and J 2 bases short, with 9 bases between. CDR1 is SGHVS and CDR2 is FQNEAQ in the germline V gene. This CDR3 region has 13 residues. Here the CDR3 reads CASSRRVQETQYF. The CDR3 coding sequence is TGTGCCAGCAGCCGCCGGGTTCAAGAGACCCAGTACTTC.

The V gene is TRBV5-8, the J gene TRBJ2-1; D uncertain. V dropped 0 bases and J dropped 4 bases, with 11 bases sitting between them. The germline CDR1 and CDR2 sequences are SGHTS and YDEGEE. The CDR3 consists of 15 residues. DNA for the CDR3: TGTGCCAGCAGCTTGGGCACCACAAAGTACAATGAGCAGTTCTTC. Translated: CASSLGTTKYNEQFF.

The chain carries TRBV27 and TRBJ1-6, with D tentatively TRBD1 (6 bases). V lost 3 bases and J lost 4, with 19 bases in between. Germline CDR1 and CDR2: MNHEY and SMNVEV (reference sequence). This CDR3 has 18 residues. CDR3 sequence reads: CASSFGPLDRTYNSPLHF. DNA for the CDR3: TGTGCCAGCAGTTTCGGCCCCCTCGACAGGACTTATAATTCACCCCTCCACTTT.

This clone was seen just once. The chain's CDR3 is CASRASGTGNTGELFF. The CDR3 nucleotides are TGTGCCAGCAGAGCTTCCGGGACAGGCAACACCGGGGAGCTGTTTTTT. The chain recombines TRBV2 with TRBJ2-2; 8 positions agree with TRBD1. The CDR3 contains 16 residues. J was trimmed by 2 bases and V by 6 bases; bases with no gene match: 8. Germline loops: CDR1 SNHLY, CDR2 FYNNEI.

In regard to this clone: Other DNA sequences within the sample encode an identical CDR3. V is TRBV2 and J is TRBJ2-7; D call uncertain. Trimming shortened V by 5 bases and J by 4 bases, and 6 bases separated the two germline ends. CDR3 length: 11 amino acids. Germline CDR1 is SNHLY and CDR2 is FYNNEI. The CDR3 loop reads CASSLSYEQYF. In nucleotides, the CDR3 is TGTGCCAGCAGTCTGTCTTACGAGCAGTACTTC.

This clone was seen only once. The V and J genes are TRBV7-9 and TRBJ2-5; D remains ambiguous. The CDR3 has 12 amino acids. Trimming left V 3 bases short and J 5 bases short, with 7 bases between. The germline CDR1 and CDR2 sequences are SEHNR and FQNEAQ (reference sequence). CDR3 residues: CASSFTSETQYF. The CDR3, as DNA: TGTGCCAGCAGCTTCACATCCGAGACCCAGTACTTC.

This chain joins TRBV20-1 and TRBJ2-1; the match to TRBD1 covers 9 bases. The length of the CDR3 is 12 residues. The V segment lost 3 bases and the J segment 9 bases; nucleotides outside the gene matches: 3. Per germline, CDR1 DFQATT and CDR2 SNEGSKA (reference sequence). CDR3 in DNA: TGCAGTGCTAGTCACAGGGGGCGTGAGCAGTTCTTC. Amino acids: CSASHRGREQFF.

This clone was observed once. This chain connects TRBV19 to TRBJ2-7, with D possibly matching TRBD2 (5 bases). The CDR3 runs 18 residues. CDR1 LNHDA and CDR2 SQIVND come from the germline V gene (reference sequence). Trimming removed 0 bases from V and 0 bases from J, with 18 bases in between. For the CDR3, the DNA is TGTGCCAGTAGTATAGATGTCAACGGGGTCGGTAGCTCCTACGAGCAGTACTTC. It translates to CASSIDVNGVGSSYEQYF.

V gene TRBV3-1 (or the pseudogene TRBV3-2) combines with J gene TRBJ1-1; D might be TRBD1 (6 bases). The V end lost 7 bases, the J end lost 1 base, and 10 bases lay between the germline ends. Per germline, CDR1 LGHDT and CDR2 YNNKEL (reference sequence). The CDR3 is 13 amino acids. The CDR3 spells CASTGASNTEAFF. In DNA form, the CDR3 reads TGTGCCAGCACAGGGGCCTCGAACACTGAAGCTTTCTTT.

This chain uses TRBV6-6 with TRBJ2-4; tentative D call: TRBD2 (5 bases). V was clipped by 2 bases and J by 4 bases, with 9 bases between them. The CDR3 runs 14 residues. Germline loops: CDR1 MNHNY, CDR2 SVGAGI (reference sequence). CDR3 DNA: TGTGCCAGCAGTTACGAGGGTCTAAAAAACATTCAGTACTTC. Its protein is CASSYEGLKNIQYF.

This sequence joins TRBV5-1 and TRBJ1-1; 8 positions match TRBD1. The length of the CDR3 is 14 residues. The V segment lost 3 bases and the J segment 1 base; nucleotides outside the gene matches: 2. Per the germline V gene, CDR1 is SGHRS and CDR2 is YFSETQ. The CDR3: CASSWGTGNTEAFF. Written as DNA, the CDR3 is TGCGCCAGCAGCTGGGGGACAGGGAACACTGAAGCTTTCTTT.

This chain connects TRBV7-2 to TRBJ2-7, with a possible D match to TRBD2 (6 bases). Germline V gene data show CDR1 as SGHTA and CDR2 as FQGNSA. The CDR3 is 15 amino acids. The ends were cut back, 5 bases at V and 2 bases at J, with 16 bases in the middle. CDR3 protein: CASSLPGLGPYEQYF. In DNA form, the CDR3 reads TGTGCCAGCAGCCTACCGGGACTGGGACCCTACGAGCAGTACTTC.

In its sample, this clone was seen many times. J is TRBJ2-7 and V is TRBV4-1, with D possibly being TRBD1 (5 bases). The CDR3 extends over 14 amino acids. Germline V lookup: CDR1 MGHRA, CDR2 YSYEKL. V lost 4 bases and J 0 bases, leaving 10 bases between the germline ends. This CDR3 reads CASSPQESSYEQYF. CDR3 bases: TGCGCCAGCAGCCCACAGGAGAGCTCCTACGAGCAGTACTTC.